This T cell receptor beta chain was documented in a study of T cells in Graves' hyperthyroidism and ophthalmopathy (dated by TCRdb to 2018 to 2020). Background on the whole study: Peripheral blood was collected at initial diagnosis, before any treatment. To identify TCR V-J signatures that set the groups apart, the researchers used a discovery cohort of 100 or so patients, made up of 40 to 45 with Graves' ophthalmopathy and some 56 with stable Graves' hyperthyroidism. Prospective prediction of ophthalmopathy was tested in an independent validation cohort consisting of roughly 19 hyperthyroidism patients and some 16 patients who later progressed to ophthalmopathy. The 100 discovery patients were randomly split 7:3 into training and test sets. In addition, the study compared T-cell repertoires in thyroid tissue and in blood from six Graves' hyperthyroidism patients. Following sampling, methimazole starting at 30 mg daily was given to hyperthyroidism patients, and high-dose intravenous methylprednisolone was given to ophthalmopathy patients. The paper describes TCR Vbeta CDR3 sequencing of about 140 peripheral blood samples, made up of approximately 40 ophthalmopathy patients, roughly 80 hyperthyroidism patients and approximately 17 progressor patients.

Stable Graves' hyperthyroidism was defined as the absence of progression to ophthalmopathy over 18 months of follow-up. Hyperthyroidism patients were aged 18 to 65 years and newly diagnosed, with disease duration of less than 2 months. Patients with uncontrolled infections, other autoimmune diseases, pregnancy or lactation were excluded. Clinical symptoms, serum thyroxine and TRAb, thyroid ultrasound, and orbital computed tomography formed the basis for the diagnoses. PBMCs were separated from roughly 10 ml of fresh peripheral blood using Ficoll-Paque density gradient centrifugation. Total RNA was extracted using Trizol reagent, and RNA quality was assessed on an Agilent 2100 Bioanalyzer. Study-level results and caveats: No statistical method was used to set the sample size in advance, and investigators knew the group allocation. In validation, the model predicted progression to ophthalmopathy a median of about 6.5 months before onset, with around 70% sensitivity and 72.22% specificity. In cross-validation, a model built on a 13 V-J signature told ophthalmopathy apart from stable hyperthyroidism with 85% to 90% sensitivity and around 83% specificity, and in testing the same model reached 80%/75%. Most expanded thyroid clonotypes (frequency above 0.001) were also detected in blood, a finding suggesting that blood repertoires may reflect thyroid immune responses.

The TCR beta CDR3 regions were amplified from the RNA transcripts. A first-round RT-PCR of the TCR CDR3 used the HTBI primer set with the Qiagen OneStep RT-PCR kit. Libraries were constructed in a second round of multiplex PCR, after which size selection and purification were carried out. Sequencing of the libraries was done on an Illumina HiSeq2000 using paired-end 100 bp reads. Regarding the original processing steps: SOAPnuke was used to process the raw data, removing reads that contained adapters or uncalled bases, had a mean Phred below 15, or lacked an exact match to the constant primer or identifier. COPE v1.2.5 was used to merge high-quality paired reads, and clonotypes were defined as unique nucleotide sequences. Clonotypes were aligned to IMGT TRBV, TRBD and TRBJ reference segments using MiTCR v1.1. The analysis was restricted to V-J combinations with a frequency above 0.0001, which together covered 99% to 99.2% of the repertoires. The TCS score was defined as the ratio of F50 (clonal expansion) to E x V (chaos), calculated using BLOSUM62-based TCRdist between CDR3 peptides within each V-J. Welch's t-statistics and random forest reduced fewer than 550 V-J features to 13, which were used in a naive Bayes classifier (R e1071). TCRdb trimmed public reads at Q25 via fastp, called clones via MiXCR and kept in-frame beta chains. All rows with the same CDR3 protein become a single entry with the most common DNA and genes. V and J calls and clone size were set by TCRdb, not the authors. This sample holds more than 300,000 distinct CDR3 sequences; approximately 13% were observed only once. Of the sample, around 9.2% falls within the top ten clones.

The CDR3 starts with the cysteine, ends with the phenylalanine, and has 14 residues. Only CDR3 DNA remains: 42 bases, in frame from the first base. From a lookup of the germline V gene, CDR1 and CDR2 are SGHRS and YFSETQ. V sheds 1 base and J sheds 1 base, leaving 9 bases between their ends. Ten or more counts support this clonotype. What antigen it recognizes has not been identified. No clone much larger than this one lies a single base away; base qualities are absent. The clonotype originates from a woman in her late teens or twenties with Graves' hyperthyroidism. Rearrangement joined TRBV5-1 to TRBJ2-7, with a weak D call of TRBD2 (5 bases match). Sequencing was done on a sample of blood. The CDR3: CASSLFRGSYEQYF. Here is the DNA: TGCGCCAGCAGCTTGTTTCGGGGATCCTACGAGCAGTACTTC.